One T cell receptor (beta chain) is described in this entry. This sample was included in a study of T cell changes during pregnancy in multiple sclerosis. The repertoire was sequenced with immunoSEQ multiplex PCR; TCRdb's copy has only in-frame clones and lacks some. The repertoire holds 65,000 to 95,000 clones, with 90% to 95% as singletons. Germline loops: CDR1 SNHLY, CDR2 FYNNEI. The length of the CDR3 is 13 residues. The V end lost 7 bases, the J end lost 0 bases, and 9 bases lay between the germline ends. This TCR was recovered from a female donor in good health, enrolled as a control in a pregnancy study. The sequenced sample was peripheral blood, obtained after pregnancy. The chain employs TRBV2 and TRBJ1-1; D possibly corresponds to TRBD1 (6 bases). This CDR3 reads CASNGQLNTEAFF. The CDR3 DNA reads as TGTGCCAGCAACGGACAGCTGAACACTGAAGCTTTCTTT.